One sample yielded the 26 T cell receptor beta chains listed below, sequenced in a study of blood T cell repertoires in COVID-19. This table comes from immunoSEQ multiplex PCR, and its TCRdb copy is limited to in-frame clones, with some not included. Altogether about 220,000 clones are present, about four fifths being singletons, with the ten largest covering 1.3%. The sample taken for sequencing was PBMCs or T cells enriched from blood (not recorded which). Receptors were obtained from a woman between 40 and 55 years old with acute COVID-19.

CDR3 coding DNA: TGTGCCAGCAGCCAAACTGGGGGCGGGGAAAAACTGTTTTTT. Its translation: CASSQTGGGEKLFF. V gene TRBV3-1 (or the pseudogene TRBV3-2) combines with J gene TRBJ1-4; perhaps TRBD1 as D (6 bases). Germline V lookup: CDR1 LGHDT, CDR2 YNNKEL (reference sequence). The germline V and J ends were trimmed by 2 bases and 8 bases, with 12 bases remaining between them. The CDR3 spans 14 residues.

This clone was counted once. This chain connects TRBV9 to TRBJ1-2, with 10 bases identical to TRBD1. Germline CDR1 and CDR2: SGDLS and YYNGEE. Trimming at V came to 3 bases and at J to 5 bases, leaving 10 bases not matched to a gene. The CDR3 spans 16 residues. This CDR3 is CASSGPWTGGRYGYTF. The CDR3, as DNA: TGTGCCAGCAGCGGACCGTGGACAGGGGGTAGATATGGCTACACCTTC. Full variable domain (remainder filled in from reference TRBV9 and TRBJ1-2): DSGVTQTPKHLITATGQRVTLRCSPRSGDLSVYWYQQSLDQGLQFLIQYYNGEERAKGNILERFSAQQFPDLHSELNLSSLELGDSALYFCASSGPWTGGRYGYTFGSGTRLTVV.

V and J are TRBV3-1 (or the pseudogene TRBV3-2) and TRBJ2-3; D might be TRBD2 (7 bases). Trimming took 4 bases from V and 5 from J, leaving 19 bases between them. From germline, CDR1 is LGHDT and CDR2 YNNKEL (reference sequence). This CDR3 has 16 amino acids. The chain's CDR3 is CASSRPGRGRGDTQYF. The CDR3 bases are TGTGCCAGCAGCCGCCCCGGGCGGGGGCGCGGAGATACGCAGTATTTT.

In this sample, this clone turned up once. The V gene is TRBV18, the J gene TRBJ2-7; 13 bases align to TRBD2. Germline V gene lookup returns CDR1 KGHSH and CDR2 LQKENI. After removal of 5 bases from V and 2 bases from J, the junction contained 6 bases not matched to a gene. CDR3 length: 16 amino acids. CDR3 in amino acids: CASSTGTSGVTYEQYF. CDR3 bases: TGTGCCAGCTCAACGGGGACTAGCGGGGTTACCTACGAGCAGTACTTC.

The chain uses TRBV4-3 and TRBJ1-1; 8 bases align to TRBD1. Trimming removed 5 bases from V and 7 bases from J; junction bases left unmatched: 9. Germline V CDR1 and CDR2: LGHNA, YSLEER. The CDR3 loop spans 14 amino acids. The CDR3 DNA sequence: TGCGCCAGCAGCGGCTCTGACAGGGGCATTGAAGCTTTCTTT. Translation: CASSGSDRGIEAFF.

The chain uses TRBV7-2 and TRBJ2-7; D is unresolved. The germline V gene has CDR1 SGHTA and CDR2 FQGNSA. Trimming left V 5 bases short and J 9 bases short, with 17 bases between. This CDR3 is built from 13 residues. This chain's CDR3 is CASSIGPLDSQYF. In DNA form, the CDR3 reads TGTGCCAGCAGCATAGGACCCCTAGACTCGCAGTACTTC.

This clone has just one count. The chain is built from TRBV27 and TRBJ2-1; 9 positions match TRBD1. The J segment lost 4 bases and the V segment lost 5 bases, leaving 6 bases of the junction unmatched. Germline lookup yields CDR1 MNHEY and CDR2 SMNVEV (reference sequence). This CDR3 is 15 amino acids long. CDR3 region: CASSNRGLPYNEQFF. The CDR3 DNA reads TGTGCCAGCAGTAACAGGGGGCTACCATACAATGAGCAGTTCTTC.

The J gene is TRBJ1-2, the V gene TRBV7-2; 10 bases map to TRBD1. This CDR3 is built from 15 residues. Germline-derived CDR1 and CDR2 are SGHTA and FQGNSA. V lost 3 bases and J lost 2; bases outside the gene matches: 3. The CDR3 here is CASSFSTGGNYGYTF. In DNA, the CDR3 is TGTGCCAGCAGCTTTTCGACAGGGGGCAACTATGGCTACACCTTC.

This clone appeared a few times. The rearrangement uses TRBV9 and TRBJ1-3; D remains unclear. Trimming pared 7 bases from V and 1 base from J, leaving 12 bases between. The germline V gene has CDR1 SGDLS and CDR2 YYNGEE. The CDR3 sequence is 14 residues long. This CDR3 is CASDPGTSGNTIYF. The CDR3 region has the DNA TGTGCCAGCGACCCAGGAACGTCTGGAAACACCATATATTTT.

The chain joins TRBV6-5 to TRBJ2-7; 10 nucleotides line up with TRBD1. This CDR3 is 14 amino acids long. With V trimmed by 1 base and J by 5 bases, 2 bases remained unmatched. Germline V gene lookup returns CDR1 MNHEY and CDR2 SVGAGI. This CDR3 reads CASSYWGQGNEQYF. The CDR3 region has the DNA TGTGCCAGCAGTTACTGGGGACAGGGGAACGAGCAGTACTTC.

Details on this clone: Other DNA sequences of this sample code for an identical CDR3. The chain joins TRBV5-1 to TRBJ1-1; no clear D gene. CDR1 and CDR2 from the germline V gene are SGHRS and YFSETQ. V was shortened by 4 bases and J by 1 base, with 11 bases between the two germline ends. The CDR3 extends over 14 amino acids. DNA for the CDR3: TGCGCCAGCAGCCCGGGTCATGGGAACACTGAAGCTTTCTTT. Residues: CASSPGHGNTEAFF.

The genes are TRBV29-1 and TRBJ2-3; 8 bases line up with TRBD1. This CDR3 spans 15 amino acids. In germline, CDR1 is SQVTM, CDR2 ANQGSEA. The V and J ends lost 6 bases and 2 bases, in that order; junction bases with no gene match: 10. DNA of the CDR3: TGCAGCGTCGCAGGATCAGGGGGCACCACAGATACGCAGTATTTT. Encoded protein: CSVAGSGGTTDTQYF.

The chain recombines TRBV15 with TRBJ1-1; 8 bases line up with TRBD1. Germline lookup yields CDR1 LNHNV and CDR2 YYDKDF (reference sequence). V was clipped by 3 bases and J by 4 bases; unmatched bases: 13. The CDR3 length is 17 residues. The CDR3 nucleotides are TGTGCCACCAGCAGTAACTTATTCCAGGGGGCCAGCACTGAAGCTTTCTTT. It specifies CATSSNLFQGASTEAFF.

This chain connects TRBV6-5 to TRBJ1-2, with D possibly TRBD1 on 5 matching bases. The germline V and J ends were trimmed by 2 bases and 8 bases, with 9 bases remaining between them. CDR3 length equals 12 residues. Germline V gene data show CDR1 as MNHEY and CDR2 as SVGAGI. CDR3 sequence: CASSYRGKGYTF. CDR3 nucleotides: TGTGCCAGCAGTTACCGGGGGAAGGGCTACACCTTC.

The V and J genes are TRBV7-8 and TRBJ2-7; 7 bases align to TRBD2. The CDR3 has 17 residues. The trim removed 3 bases at V and 5 bases at J, leaving 16 bases unmatched. Per the germline V gene, CDR1 is SGHVS and CDR2 is FQNEAQ. In nucleotides, the CDR3 is TGTGCCAGCAGCTTGGGTGCGAGCGGGGCTTCCGAGGACGAGCAGTACTTC. It is translated as CASSLGASGASEDEQYF. Full variable domain (missing parts from reference TRBV7-8 and TRBJ2-7): GAGVSQSPRYKVAKRGQDVALRCDPISGHVSLFWYQQALGQGPEFLTYFQNEAQLDKSGLPSDRFFAERPEGSVSTLKIQRTQQEDSAVYLCASSLGASGASEDEQYFGPGTRLTVT.

This clone is medium-sized (0.01 to 0.1%) by share. This chain uses TRBV3-1 (or the pseudogene TRBV3-2) with TRBJ1-1; 7 bases match TRBD1. V lost 4 bases, J lost 7 bases, and 3 bases stayed unmatched. The CDR3 totals 12 residues. Germline CDR1 is LGHDT and CDR2 is YNNKEL (reference sequence). The CDR3 DNA sequence: TGTGCCAGCAGCCCAACAGGGGTTGAAGCTTTCTTT. It yields the protein CASSPTGVEAFF.

V and J are TRBV7-3 and TRBJ2-6; no firm D call. The V gene's germline CDR1 is SGHTA and CDR2 FQGTGA. Trimming removed 5 bases from V and 2 bases from J, with 16 bases in between. This CDR3 is built from 17 residues. The CDR3 protein is CASSPRSGTAGANVLTF. The CDR3 nucleotides are TGTGCCAGCAGCCCAAGGTCAGGAACTGCTGGGGCCAACGTCCTGACTTTC.

This clone was seen only once. The CDR3 bases are TGTGCCAGCAACCCGACAGGCACCTATGGCTACACCTTC. This sequence encodes CASNPTGTYGYTF. The genes are TRBV2 and TRBJ1-2; D possibly corresponds to TRBD1 (6 bases). The CDR3 runs to 13 residues. Germline V gene data show CDR1 as SNHLY and CDR2 as FYNNEI. Trimming pared 7 bases from V and 4 bases from J, leaving 13 bases between.

The chain combines TRBV19 with TRBJ1-2; TRBD1 agrees at 9 bases. Trimming cost V 5 bases and J 7 bases; bases outside gene matches: 2. Germline CDR1 LNHDA, CDR2 SQIVND (reference sequence). The CDR3 is 12 residues long. The CDR3 spells CASSGQGFGYTF. CDR3 sequence (DNA): TGTGCCAGTAGTGGACAGGGGTTTGGCTACACCTTC.

V is TRBV7-2 and J is TRBJ1-2, with D maybe TRBD1 (5 bases). V shed 0 bases and J shed 6 bases, with 14 bases lying between them. Germline assignment: CDR1 SGHTA and CDR2 FQGNSA. The CDR3 totals 15 residues. CDR3 sequence (DNA): TGTGCCAGCAGCTTAGCGCTGCCAGGGCAAGATGGCTACACCTTC. Protein sequence: CASSLALPGQDGYTF. Together with reference TRBV7-2 and TRBJ1-2, the CDR3 gives the full variable domain: GAGVSQSPSNKVTEKGKDVELRCDPISGHTALYWYRQSLGQGLEFLIYFQGNSAPDKSGLPSDRFSAERTGGSVSTLTIQRTQQEDSAVYLCASSLALPGQDGYTFGSGTRLTVV.

The chain couples TRBV19 to TRBJ2-3; 9 bases agree with TRBD2. The V and J ends lost 5 bases and 2 bases, in that order; junction bases with no gene match: 5. The germline CDR1 and CDR2 sequences are LNHDA and SQIVND (reference sequence). The CDR3 sequence is 15 residues long. This CDR3 reads CASSLGLATTDTQYF. The CDR3 DNA reads as TGTGCCAGTAGTCTGGGACTAGCCACCACAGATACGCAGTATTTT.

The V and J genes are TRBV24-1 and TRBJ2-7; 9 bases line up with TRBD1. V shed 12 bases, J shed 2 bases, and the junction held 10 bases outside the gene matches. Germline loops: CDR1 KGHDR, CDR2 SFDVKD. The CDR3 consists of 14 residues. The CDR3 protein is CAFYWTGETYEQYF. The CDR3 DNA reads TGTGCCTTCTATTGGACAGGGGAAACCTACGAGCAGTACTTC.

CDR3 loop: CASRSEGNTEAFF. The CDR3 nucleotides read TGTGCCAGCAGGTCCGAGGGTAACACTGAAGCTTTCTTT. V usage is TRBV19 and J usage is TRBJ1-1; D is undetermined. CDR3 length: 13 residues. Germline CDR1 and CDR2: LNHDA and SQIVND (reference sequence). V lost 9 bases, J lost 2 bases, and 13 bases lay in between.

V gene TRBV7-9 combines with J gene TRBJ2-7; no clear D. V was trimmed by 2 bases and J by 3 bases, leaving 11 bases between them. CDR1 and CDR2 from the germline V gene are SEHNR and FQNEAQ (reference sequence). CDR3 length equals 14 residues. The CDR3 DNA sequence: TGTGCCAGCAGCTTATTGGTTCAGAACTACGAGCAGTACTTC. Its translation: CASSLLVQNYEQYF.

This clone has just one count. The V and J genes are TRBV14 and TRBJ2-1; D is unclear. This CDR3 has 13 amino acids. V lost 0 bases and J lost 7, with 7 bases in between. Per the germline V gene, CDR1 is SGHDN and CDR2 is FVKESK. The CDR3 DNA is TGTGCCAGCAGCCAAGATGCGTGGAATGAGCAGTTCTTC. It translates to CASSQDAWNEQFF. Looking up the rest from reference TRBV14 and TRBJ2-1 gives the full variable domain: EAGVTQFPSHSVIEKGQTVTLRCDPISGHDNLYWYRRVMGKEIKFLLHFVKESKQDESGMPNNRFLAERTGGTYSTLKVQPAELEDSGVYFCASSQDAWNEQFFGPGTRLTVL.

The CDR3 bases are TGTGCCAGCAGGTCGGGGGGTGGGGGTACCTACGAGCAGTACTTC. It codes for CASRSGGGGTYEQYF. V is TRBV27 and J is TRBJ2-7; 7 nucleotides line up with TRBD2. J was trimmed by 2 bases and V by 6 bases; bases with no gene match: 10. Germline V gene data show CDR1 as MNHEY and CDR2 as SMNVEV (reference sequence). The CDR3 is 15 residues long.